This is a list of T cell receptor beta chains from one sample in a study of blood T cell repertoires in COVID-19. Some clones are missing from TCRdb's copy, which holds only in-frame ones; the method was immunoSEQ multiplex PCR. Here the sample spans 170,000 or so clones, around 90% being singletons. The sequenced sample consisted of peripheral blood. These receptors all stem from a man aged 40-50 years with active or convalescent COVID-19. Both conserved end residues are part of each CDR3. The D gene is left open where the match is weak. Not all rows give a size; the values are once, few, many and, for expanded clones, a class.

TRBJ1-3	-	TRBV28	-	CASSLAHSGYTIYF	TGTGCCAGCAGTTTAGCTCATTCGGGTTACACCATATATTTT
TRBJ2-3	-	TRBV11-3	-	CASSLDTGTDTQYF	TGTGCCAGCAGCTTAGATACGGGGACAGATACGCAGTATTTT
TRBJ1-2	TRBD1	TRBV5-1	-	CASSLQSGTEGGYTF	TGCGCCAGCAGCTTGCAATCCGGGACAGAAGGCGGCTACACCTTC
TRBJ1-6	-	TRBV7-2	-	CASSSTEYNSPLHF	TGTGCCAGCAGCAGTACAGAATATAATTCACCCCTCCACTTT
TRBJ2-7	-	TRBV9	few	CASSVGSLGGYEQYF	TGTGCCAGCAGCGTAGGGTCGCTAGGAGGGTACGAGCAGTACTTC
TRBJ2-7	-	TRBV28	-	CASRSGVEYEQYF	TGTGCCAGCAGGTCCGGGGTCGAGTACGAGCAGTACTTC
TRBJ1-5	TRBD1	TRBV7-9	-	CASSSDRVVGNQPQHF	TGTGCCAGCAGCTCCGACAGGGTCGTGGGCAATCAGCCCCAGCATTTT
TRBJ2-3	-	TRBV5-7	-	CASTLRDIFTDTQYF	TGTGCCAGCACCCTCCGGGACATCTTCACAGATACGCAGTATTTT
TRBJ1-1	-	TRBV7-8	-	CASSGEEGRTEAFF	TGTGCCAGCAGCGGGGAGGAGGGGCGCACTGAAGCTTTCTTT
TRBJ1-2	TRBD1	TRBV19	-	CASSIDTLQGADGYTF	TGTGCCAGTAGTATAGATACCCTGCAGGGGGCAGATGGCTACACCTTC
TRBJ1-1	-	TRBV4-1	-	CASSQGQMNTEAFF	TGCGCCAGCAGCCAAGGACAGATGAACACTGAAGCTTTCTTT
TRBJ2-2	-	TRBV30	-	CAWRRNTGELFF	TGTGCCTGGAGGAGGAACACCGGGGAGCTGTTTTTT
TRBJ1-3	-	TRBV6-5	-	CASSSNRFSGNTIYF	TGTGCCAGCAGTTCTAACAGATTCTCTGGAAACACCATATATTTT
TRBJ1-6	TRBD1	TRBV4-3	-	CASSQEGQDYNSPLHF	TGCGCCAGCAGCCAAGAGGGACAGGATTATAATTCACCCCTCCACTTT
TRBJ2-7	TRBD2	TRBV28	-	CASSYLPGTSGDYEQYF	TGTGCCAGCAGTTACCTACCCGGGACTAGCGGGGACTACGAGCAGTACTTC
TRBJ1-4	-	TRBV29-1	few	CSVAGSVNEKLFF	TGCAGCGTGGCGGGGAGCGTTAATGAAAAACTGTTTTTT
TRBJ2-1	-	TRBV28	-	CASSFQGLYNEQFF	TGTGCCAGCAGTTTCCAGGGTCTCTACAATGAGCAGTTCTTC
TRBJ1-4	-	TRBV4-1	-	CASRLGGSTNEKLFF	TGCGCCAGCAGACTAGGGGGTTCGACTAATGAAAAACTGTTTTTT
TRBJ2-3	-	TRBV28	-	CASSPRAEDTQYF	TGTGCCAGCAGTCCGCGGGCCGAAGATACGCAGTATTTT
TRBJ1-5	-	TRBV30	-	CACQGGSQPQHF	TGTGCCTGCCAGGGAGGGAGTCAGCCCCAGCATTTT
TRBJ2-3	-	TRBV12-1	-	CASSPASGGDPRTDTQYF	TGTGCCAGCAGCCCGGCTAGCGGGGGGGACCCCCGCACAGATACGCAGTATTTT
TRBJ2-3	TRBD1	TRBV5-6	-	CASSLDRGADTQYF	TGTGCCAGCAGCCTGGACAGGGGGGCAGATACGCAGTATTTT
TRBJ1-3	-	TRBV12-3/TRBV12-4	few	CASREKVENTIYF	TGTGCCAGCAGAGAGAAAGTTGAAAACACCATATATTTT
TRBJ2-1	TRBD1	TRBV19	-	CASSLSDRASYNEQFF	TGTGCCAGTAGTCTCTCTGACAGGGCCTCCTACAATGAGCAGTTCTTC
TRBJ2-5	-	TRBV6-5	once	CASSFSGKETQYF	TGTGCCAGCAGTTTTAGCGGAAAAGAGACCCAGTACTTC
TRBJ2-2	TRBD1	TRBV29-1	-	CSVHMLRPGGMNTGELFF	TGCAGCGTCCACATGTTGCGTCCAGGGGGCATGAATACCGGGGAGCTGTTTTTT
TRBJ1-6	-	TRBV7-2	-	CASSLGGGPLIGSPLHF	TGTGCCAGCAGCTTAGGAGGGGGACCCTTGATCGGTTCACCCCTCCACTTT
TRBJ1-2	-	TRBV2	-	CASSRGDSNYGYTF	TGTGCCAGCAGTCGGGGGGATTCTAACTATGGCTACACCTTC
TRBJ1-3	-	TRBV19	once	CASSPQGRSSGNTIYF	TGTGCCAGTAGTCCACAGGGACGGAGCTCTGGAAACACCATATATTTT
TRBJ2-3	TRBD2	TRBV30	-	CAWRTSQHTQYF	TGTGCCTGGAGGACTAGCCAACATACGCAGTATTTT
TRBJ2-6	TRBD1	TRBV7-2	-	CASSQGQGRINVLTF	TGTGCCAGCAGTCAGGGACAGGGTCGTATCAACGTCCTGACTTTC
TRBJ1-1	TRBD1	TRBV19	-	CASSPSDRAANTEAFF	TGTGCCAGTAGTCCCTCGGACAGGGCAGCGAACACTGAAGCTTTCTTT
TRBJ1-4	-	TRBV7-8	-	CASSLFRGEEKLFF	TGTGCCAGCAGCTTGTTCAGGGGCGAAGAAAAACTGTTTTTT
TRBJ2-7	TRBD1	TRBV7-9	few	CASSSPGTGVYEQYF	TGTGCCAGCAGCTCGCCCGGGACAGGAGTCTACGAGCAGTACTTC
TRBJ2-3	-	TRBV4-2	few	CASSLSSTDTQYF	TGTGCCAGCAGTCTTTCGAGCACAGATACGCAGTATTTT
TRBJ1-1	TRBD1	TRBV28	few	CASTPRGTGNTEAFF	TGTGCCAGCACCCCACGGGGGACAGGGAACACTGAAGCTTTCTTT
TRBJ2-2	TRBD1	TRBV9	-	CASSVKQGGTGELFF	TGTGCCAGCAGCGTCAAACAGGGGGGCACCGGGGAGCTGTTTTTT
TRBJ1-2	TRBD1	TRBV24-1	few	CATSRQGMNYGYTF	TGTGCCACCAGTAGACAGGGGATGAACTATGGCTACACCTTC
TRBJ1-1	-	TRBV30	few	CAWSVRENTEAFF	TGTGCCTGGAGTGTCCGGGAGAACACTGAAGCTTTCTTT
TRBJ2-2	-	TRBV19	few	CASSIPGNPTGELFF	TGTGCCAGTAGTATTCCAGGGAACCCCACCGGGGAGCTGTTTTTT
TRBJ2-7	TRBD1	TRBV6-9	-	CASSYHGQEATEQYF	TGTGCCAGCAGTTATCACGGACAGGAGGCGACGGAGCAGTACTTC
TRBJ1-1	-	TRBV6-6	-	CASSSETEPSNTEAFF	TGTGCCAGCAGTTCGGAGACGGAGCCCTCGAACACTGAAGCTTTCTTT
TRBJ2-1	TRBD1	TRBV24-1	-	CATSDSGGRTYNEQFF	TGTGCCACCAGTGACTCAGGGGGACGTACCTACAATGAGCAGTTCTTC
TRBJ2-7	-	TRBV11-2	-	CASSPMTGDYEQYF	TGTGCCAGCAGCCCGATGACAGGAGACTACGAGCAGTACTTC
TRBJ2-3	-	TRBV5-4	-	CASSLPRRGTDTQYF	TGTGCCAGCAGCTTGCCGCGTCGCGGGACAGATACGCAGTATTTT
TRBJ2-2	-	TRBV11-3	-	CASSLVGPSTGELFF	TGTGCCAGCAGCTTAGTTGGGCCGAGCACCGGGGAGCTGTTTTTT
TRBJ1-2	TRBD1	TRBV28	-	CASSRADRGGYGYTF	TGTGCCAGCAGTCGAGCTGACAGGGGTGGTTATGGCTACACCTTC
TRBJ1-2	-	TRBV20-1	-	CSASTANYGYTF	TGCAGTGCTAGTACAGCTAACTATGGCTACACCTTC
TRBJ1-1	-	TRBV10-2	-	CASSPDSRRNTEAFF	TGCGCCAGCAGTCCTGACAGTCGTAGGAACACTGAAGCTTTCTTT
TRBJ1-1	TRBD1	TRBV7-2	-	CASSLAGTGDTEAFF	TGTGCCAGCAGCTTAGCGGGTACAGGGGACACTGAAGCTTTCTTT
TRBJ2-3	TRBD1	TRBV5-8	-	CASSLGTGGRTDTQYF	TGTGCCAGCAGCTTGGGGACAGGGGGCAGGACAGATACGCAGTATTTT
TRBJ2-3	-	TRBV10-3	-	CAIMKGDTDTQYF	TGTGCCATCATGAAGGGGGACACAGATACGCAGTATTTT
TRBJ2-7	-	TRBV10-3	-	CAITDGQGGEQYF	TGTGCCATCACGGATGGGCAGGGCGGCGAGCAGTACTTC